One and the same sample provided the 14 T cell receptor beta chains below, sequenced in a study of shared clonotypes between healthy human individuals. Naivety among CD8 cells was defined by CD45RO negativity and positive CCR7 selection, thereby excluding terminally differentiated effector memory CD45RA+ cells. Produced via immunoSEQ multiplex PCR; TCRdb's table is partial and in-frame only. Of about 2.1 million clones in the sample, approximately 92% were seen once. Sequenced sample: naive CD8+ T cells from PBMCs. These receptors all stem from a man aged 18 to 35 in good health. Some clones in this sample may be carry-over from other donors' samples.

This clone was seen only once. This CDR3 is CASSDPGQGWYEQYF. CDR3 coding DNA: TGTGCCAGCAGTGACCCGGGACAGGGGTGGTACGAGCAGTACTTC. The chain employs TRBV2 and TRBJ2-7; 10 nucleotides agree with TRBD1. This CDR3 is built from 15 residues. Trimming took 3 bases from V and 4 from J; bases not matched to a gene: 6. Looked up from germline, CDR1 is SNHLY and CDR2 is FYNNEI.

The CDR3 DNA sequence: TGTGCCAGCAGCTTAGTCCGGGGACCTTCCTACGAGCAGTACTTC. This sequence encodes CASSLVRGPSYEQYF. This chain connects TRBV11-2 to TRBJ2-7; D tentatively fits TRBD1 or TRBD2 (5 bases each). The CDR3 length is 15 residues. V was shortened by 1 base and J by 1 base, with 11 bases between the two germline ends. Per the germline V gene, CDR1 is SGHAT and CDR2 is FQNNGV.

The rearrangement uses TRBV11-1 and TRBJ2-1; D is perhaps TRBD2 (5 bases). Trimming stripped 5 bases from V and 7 bases from J, with 18 bases between. CDR1 is SGHAT, CDR2 FQDESV, per germline (reference sequence). There are 15 residues in the CDR3. CDR3 residues: CASSQDLGFGNEQFF. The CDR3 nucleotides are TGTGCCAGCAGCCAGGACTTGGGGTTTGGGAATGAGCAGTTCTTC.

A word on this clone: At the DNA level, this CDR3 is encoded by other sequences in the same sample as well. The chain couples TRBV9 to TRBJ2-2, with D unclear. The CDR3 is made up of 13 amino acids. Germline values: CDR1 SGDLS, CDR2 YYNGEE. The V gene lost 0 bases and the J gene lost 5 bases, with 5 bases spanning the gap. The CDR3 loop reads CASSVGATGELFF. The CDR3 DNA follows: TGTGCCAGCAGCGTAGGGGCAACCGGGGAGCTGTTTTTT.

The chain carries TRBV6-6 and TRBJ2-7, with no clear D. The CDR3 covers 13 residues. Germline V gene data show CDR1 as MNHNY and CDR2 as SVGAGI (reference sequence). Trimming shortened V by 2 bases and J by 6 bases, and 11 bases separated the two germline ends. DNA of the CDR3: TGTGCCAGCAGTTACGCTGGGTATGCCGAGCAGTACTTC. It is translated as CASSYAGYAEQYF.

The chain employs TRBV27 and TRBJ2-7; D is tentatively TRBD1 or TRBD2 (6 bases each). Germline V CDR1 and CDR2: MNHEY, SMNVEV (reference sequence). The CDR3 runs to 13 residues. The V gene lost 0 bases and the J gene lost 9 bases, with 12 bases spanning the gap. CDR3 loop: CASSLSEGGGQYF. The CDR3 DNA reads as TGTGCCAGCAGTTTATCGGAAGGGGGAGGGCAGTACTTC.

The chain links TRBV7-8 to TRBJ1-2, with D perhaps matching TRBD1 (6 bases). Trimming pared 4 bases from V and 7 bases from J, leaving 10 bases between. The CDR3 covers 12 residues. CDR1 and CDR2 from the germline V gene are SGHVS and FQNEAQ. In DNA form, the CDR3 reads TGTGCCAGCAGCTCCCACAGGGCTGGCTACACCTTC. This encodes CASSSHRAGYTF.

This chain joins TRBV7-3 and TRBJ2-1; D not certain. This CDR3 is 14 amino acids long. V lost 4 bases, J lost 3 bases, and 10 bases lay in between. Germline CDR1 SGHTA, CDR2 FQGTGA. This chain's CDR3 is CASSSLTGYNEQFF. CDR3 coding DNA: TGTGCCAGCAGCTCCCTGACTGGCTACAATGAGCAGTTCTTC.

The chain employs TRBV27 and TRBJ2-1; 10 bases agree with TRBD2. J lost 9 bases, V lost 1 base, and 12 bases had no gene match. This CDR3 has 17 amino acids. Germline V gene sequence: CDR1 MNHEY, CDR2 SMNVEV (reference sequence). In nucleotides, the CDR3 is TGTGCCAGCAGTTTATTGGTCCCTAGCGGGAGTTACGGTGAGCAGTTCTTC. Translation: CASSLLVPSGSYGEQFF.

The chain couples TRBV9 to TRBJ1-2; D is undetermined. In germline, CDR1 is SGDLS, CDR2 YYNGEE. The CDR3 spans 15 residues. Trimming cost V 4 bases and J 4 bases, with 17 bases left between them. The CDR3 nucleotides are TGTGCCAGCAGCCCCCGACCACTGGTGGGCTATGGCTACACCTTC. This gives the protein CASSPRPLVGYGYTF.

The chain is built from TRBV18 and TRBJ2-2; maybe TRBD2 (6 bases). The ends were cut back, 4 bases at V and 3 bases at J, with 9 bases in the middle. The CDR3 is 14 residues long. Germline loops: CDR1 KGHSH, CDR2 LQKENI. CDR3 sequence: CASSREVDTGELFF. The CDR3 DNA reads TGTGCCAGCTCACGGGAGGTGGACACCGGGGAGCTGTTTTTT.

Worth noting for this clone: The sample contains more than one DNA sequence encoding this CDR3. The rearrangement links TRBV19 to TRBJ2-5; TRBD1 agrees at 8 bases. The CDR3 extends over 12 amino acids. Germline V gives CDR1 LNHDA, CDR2 SQIVND (reference sequence). V lost 6 bases to trimming and J lost 3 bases; unmatched junction nucleotides: 0. CDR3 sequence: CASRDREETQYF. The DNA of the CDR3 is TGTGCCAGTAGGGACAGGGAAGAGACCCAGTACTTC.

Turning to this clone: Germline is not matched at one junction end, which may reflect a read error. V is TRBV7-8 and J is TRBJ2-7, with D tentatively TRBD2 (5 bases). This CDR3 comprises 13 residues. The germline V gene encodes CDR1 SGHVS and CDR2 FQNEAQ. Here the CDR3 reads CASSLARNSEQYF. CDR3 DNA sequence: TGTGCCAGCAGCCTAGCCAGGAACAGCGAGCAGTACTTC.

The chain joins TRBV19 to TRBJ2-1; D may be TRBD1 (5 bases). The CDR3 sequence is 13 residues long. Trimming took 8 bases from V and 0 from J, leaving 8 bases between them. The germline gives CDR1 LNHDA, CDR2 SQIVND (reference sequence). CDR3 protein: CASGASSYNEQFF. The DNA for the CDR3 is TGTGCCAGTGGGGCGAGCTCCTACAATGAGCAGTTCTTC.